This T cell receptor (beta chain) was recovered during a study of graft-versus-host responses after intestinal transplantation. This table comes from immunoSEQ multiplex PCR, and its TCRdb copy is limited to in-frame clones, with some not included. Of about 70,000 clones in the sample, around 87% are singletons; the top ten hold less than 5%. CDR1 and CDR2 from the germline V gene are SGHVS and FQNEAQ. Losses at the gene ends were 1 base for V and 6 bases for J; bases not matched to a gene: 8. CDR3 size: 16 residues. A remark on this clone: The antigen remains unidentified.

The sequence was collected from a human donor who was the organ donor for an intestinal transplant. The specimen was unstimulated CD8+ T cells sorted from spleen or lymph node cells, collected before transplant. The V and J genes are TRBV7-8 and TRBJ2-2; 7 bases line up with TRBD2. CDR3 loop: CASSLGVWGGAGELFF. For the CDR3, the DNA is TGTGCCAGCAGCTTAGGAGTTTGGGGGGGAGCCGGGGAGCTGTTTTTT. The full variable domain, with the rest looked up from reference TRBV7-8 and TRBJ2-2, is GAGVSQSPRYKVAKRGQDVALRCDPISGHVSLFWYQQALGQGPEFLTYFQNEAQLDKSGLPSDRFFAERPEGSVSTLKIQRTQQEDSAVYLCASSLGVWGGAGELFFGEGSRLTVL.